Shown below are 18 T cell receptor beta chains from a single sample sequenced in a study of cytomegalovirus exposure and HLA in healthy donors. Use of 60 Vbeta and 13 Jbeta primers characterized the PCR. The data were produced by immunoSEQ multiplex PCR, yet TCRdb's version contains in-frame clones alone and is incomplete. Among more than 100,000 clones listed, 78% were seen once. Sequenced input: PBMCs. All receptors derive from a woman in her 30s in good health and CMV-seropositive.

This clone came up a few times. DNA of the CDR3: TGTGCCAGCAGTGCGGAAGGGGGCGGCACAGATACGCAGTATTTT. Its translation: CASSAEGGGTDTQYF. The chain couples TRBV6-4 to TRBJ2-3, with 7 positions matching TRBD1. V gave up 4 bases and J gave up 1 base; unmatched junction bases: 5. CDR3 length: 15 amino acids. Germline-derived CDR1 and CDR2 are MRHNA and SNTAGT.

This chain uses TRBV6-5 with TRBJ2-7; 11 bases agree with TRBD1. Trimming cost V 8 bases and J 3 bases; bases outside gene matches: 6. Germline V lookup: CDR1 MNHEY, CDR2 SVGAGI. The CDR3 contains 14 residues. The DNA of the CDR3 is TGTGCCAGCGGGTCCGGGACAGGGGGCTACGAGCAGTACTTC. Translation gives CASGSGTGGYEQYF.

V and J are TRBV10-3 and TRBJ2-7; a possible D gene is TRBD1 (6 bases). Germline V gives CDR1 ENHRY, CDR2 SYGVKD. The CDR3 is 12 residues long. Trimming stripped 8 bases from V and 6 bases from J, with 14 bases between. The CDR3 sequence: CAIGQGPGEQYF. CDR3 bases: TGTGCCATCGGGCAGGGGCCGGGCGAGCAGTACTTC.

This chain links TRBV29-1 with TRBJ1-2; D remains ambiguous. Germline CDR1 and CDR2: SQVTM and ANQGSEA. There are 11 residues in the CDR3. The ends were cut back, 7 bases at V and 8 bases at J, with 14 bases in the middle. CDR3 DNA: TGCAGCGCACCCCTACAGTCCGGCTACACCTTC. Translating it yields CSAPLQSGYTF. Drawing the rest from reference TRBV29-1 and TRBJ1-2, the complete variable domain is SAVISQKPSRDICQRGTSLTIQCQVDSQVTMMFWYRQQPGQSLTLIATANQGSEATYESGFVIDKFPISRPNLTFSTLTVSNMSPEDSSIYLCSAPLQSGYTFGSGTRLTVV.

This clone was picked up a small number of times. In nucleotides, the CDR3 is TGTGCCAGTAGTATCGGGACAGTTCCTGGCTACACCTTC. Its translation is CASSIGTVPGYTF. This chain links TRBV19 with TRBJ1-2; 7 positions agree with TRBD1. V lost 3 bases, J lost 7 bases, and 5 bases stayed unmatched. The CDR3 totals 13 residues. Germline lookup yields CDR1 LNHDA and CDR2 SQIVND (reference sequence). The full variable domain, rest sourced from reference TRBV19 and TRBJ1-2, is DGGITQSPKYLFRKEGQNVTLSCEQNLNHDAMYWYRQDPGQGLRLIYYSQIVNDFQKGDIAEGYSVSREKKESFPLTVTSAQKNPTAFYLCASSIGTVPGYTFGSGTRLTVV.

This clone was detected only a few times. This chain connects TRBV29-1 to TRBJ2-1; maybe TRBD1 (6 bases). The V end was cut by 2 bases, the J end by 13 bases, with 15 bases between. CDR3 length: 12 residues. Germline V gene lookup returns CDR1 SQVTM and CDR2 ANQGSEA. DNA for the CDR3: TGCAGCGTTGAACCCCGGGACAACTCCCAGTTCTTC. It is translated as CSVEPRDNSQFF.

V gene TRBV5-4 combines with J gene TRBJ2-2; TRBD1 might be the D (5 bases). Germline CDR1 is SGHNT and CDR2 is YYREEE (reference sequence). With 0 bases removed from V and 8 bases from J, the gap between germline ends came to 11 bases. This CDR3 contains 14 residues. CDR3 amino acids: CASSLGQMEGELFF. CDR3 coding DNA: TGTGCCAGCAGCTTGGGACAGATGGAGGGGGAGCTGTTTTTT. Full variable domain (outside the CDR3, taken from reference TRBV5-4 and TRBJ2-2): ETGVTQSPTHLIKTRGQQVTLRCSSQSGHNTVSWYQQALGQGPQFIFQYYREEENGRGNFPPRFSGLQFPNYSSELNVNALELDDSALYLCASSLGQMEGELFFGEGSRLTVL.

This clone turned up a few times. The rearrangement links TRBV7-9 to TRBJ1-1, with D uncertain. The CDR3 spans 13 residues. Germline V lookup: CDR1 SEHNR, CDR2 FQNEAQ (reference sequence). Trimming shortened V by 5 bases and J by 1 base, and 8 bases separated the two germline ends. The CDR3, as DNA: TGTGCCAGCAGCATGTCAGGGAACACTGAAGCTTTCTTT. Its translation is CASSMSGNTEAFF.

The V and J genes are TRBV5-1 and TRBJ1-3; D is possibly TRBD1 (5 bases). The CDR3 is 13 residues long. Germline V gene data show CDR1 as SGHRS and CDR2 as YFSETQ. V lost 5 bases and J lost 1, with 7 bases in between. CDR3 residues: CASSSGSGNTIYF. The CDR3 DNA is TGCGCCAGCAGTTCAGGGTCTGGAAACACCATATATTTT.

This clone was picked up a small number of times. This chain joins TRBV5-5 and TRBJ2-6, with D unclear. Trimming cost V 1 base and J 3 bases, with 8 bases left between them. This CDR3 has 15 residues. Germline CDR1 reads SGHKS; CDR2 reads YYEKEE (reference sequence). CDR3 DNA sequence: TGTGCCAGCAGCTTGATCGCAGGTGGGGCCAACGTCCTGACTTTC. This encodes CASSLIAGGANVLTF.

This clone appeared a few times. This rearrangement joins TRBV6-1 to TRBJ2-4; 8 bases map to TRBD1. This CDR3 is 13 amino acids long. Germline assignment: CDR1 MNHNS and CDR2 SASEGT. V trimming: 6 bases; J trimming: 6 bases; junction bases outside the gene matches: 4. This CDR3 is CASSGTGGNIQYF. Written as DNA, the CDR3 is TGTGCCAGCAGCGGGACAGGTGGAAACATTCAGTACTTC.

This chain joins TRBV7-2 and TRBJ2-5; 8 nucleotides line up with TRBD1. The better agreement between TRBJ2-7 and the DNA end casts doubt on the J call. Germline V lookup: CDR1 SGHTA, CDR2 FQGNSA. The CDR3 contains 14 residues. The CDR3 protein is CASSRDRWSYEQYF. DNA for the CDR3: TGTGCCAGCAGCCGGGACAGGTGGTCCTACGAGCAGTACTTC.

The V gene is TRBV9, the J gene TRBJ2-2, with TRBD1 matching 9 bases. Looked up from germline, CDR1 is SGDLS and CDR2 is YYNGEE. V dropped 4 bases and J dropped 3; count of bases not matched to a gene: 7. The CDR3 extends over 16 amino acids. CDR3 in amino acids: CASSTHGQGHTGELFF. CDR3 coding DNA: TGTGCCAGCAGCACCCACGGACAGGGGCACACCGGGGAGCTGTTTTTT.

The chain employs TRBV28 and TRBJ2-1; D ambiguous. The V end lost 8 bases, the J end lost 10 bases, and 12 bases lay between the germline ends. The CDR3 loop spans 11 amino acids. Germline-derived CDR1 and CDR2 are MDHEN and SYDVKM. The CDR3 sequence is CASGYLVEQFF. The CDR3 region has the DNA TGTGCCAGCGGCTACCTAGTGGAGCAGTTCTTC.

The V and J genes are TRBV30 and TRBJ1-3; a weak D match, TRBD1 (5 bases). V lost 3 bases to trimming and J lost 6 bases, with 12 bases between them. This CDR3 region has 13 residues. Germline V gene sequence: CDR1 GTSNPN, CDR2 SVGIG (reference sequence). The CDR3 DNA sequence: TGTGCCTGGAGCCAGGGAGGAACAAACACCATATATTTT. Translation gives CAWSQGGTNTIYF.

The chain has TRBV4-2 and TRBJ2-5, with 8 bases aligning to TRBD2. The CDR3 has 18 residues. In germline, CDR1 is LGHNA, CDR2 YNFKEQ. The V and J ends lost 0 bases and 6 bases, in that order; junction bases with no gene match: 15. The CDR3 sequence: CASSQERGLGVTLKTQYF. The CDR3 DNA reads as TGTGCCAGCAGCCAAGAGAGGGGACTAGGAGTGACGTTAAAGACCCAGTACTTC.

CDR3 protein: CASSATSGAMTSTDTQYF. DNA for the CDR3: TGTGCCAGCAGCGCCACTAGCGGGGCAATGACTAGCACAGATACGCAGTATTTT. V and J are TRBV5-6 and TRBJ2-3; TRBD2 aligns across 10 bases. V shed 4 bases, J shed 0 bases, and the junction held 11 bases outside the gene matches. Germline values: CDR1 SGHDT, CDR2 YYEEEE. The CDR3 loop spans 18 amino acids.

The chain carries TRBV29-1 and TRBJ2-7; 9 nucleotides line up with TRBD1. Looked up from germline, CDR1 is SQVTM and CDR2 is ANQGSEA. The CDR3 extends over 15 amino acids. V gave up 5 bases and J gave up 3 bases; unmatched junction bases: 11. The CDR3 loop is CSVTWRTGDFYEQYF. The CDR3 DNA sequence: TGCAGCGTTACCTGGCGGACAGGGGACTTCTACGAGCAGTACTTC.